What follows are 3 T cell receptor beta chains derived from one specimen sequenced in a study of blood T cell repertoires in COVID-19. Here immunoSEQ multiplex PCR was the method, and the copy in TCRdb shows in-frame clones only, minus some. In the table there are approximately 90,000 clones, about 88% of which are singletons. Sequencing was carried out using peripheral blood. The origin of the receptors is a man aged 60-69 years with acute or convalescent COVID-19.

The chain recombines TRBV19 with TRBJ1-4, with 8 positions matching TRBD1. Trimming at V came to 3 bases and at J to 8 bases, leaving 8 bases not matched to a gene. Germline V gene lookup returns CDR1 LNHDA and CDR2 SQIVND (reference sequence). This CDR3 contains 15 residues. The CDR3 here is CASSMTGVAVEKLFF. CDR3 bases: TGTGCCAGTAGTATGACAGGGGTAGCCGTGGAAAAACTGTTTTTT.

The CDR3 nucleotides read TGTGCCAGCAGTTGGGCAGGGCGGTATGAGCAGTTCTTC. Translated, it gives CASSWAGRYEQFF. The chain combines TRBV6-2 or TRBV6-3 with TRBJ2-1, with a weak D call TRBD1 (5 bases). This CDR3 spans 13 amino acids. The germline gives CDR1 MNHEY, CDR2 SVGEGT. V was pared by 4 bases and J by 8 bases, with 12 bases between.

The chain combines TRBV6-5 with TRBJ2-1; D perhaps matches TRBD2 (6 bases). V lost 8 bases to trimming and J lost 7 bases, with 12 bases between them. The CDR3 runs to 12 residues. Germline CDR1 MNHEY, CDR2 SVGAGI. The CDR3: CASGLPRNEQFF. CDR3 DNA: TGTGCCAGCGGACTACCTAGAAATGAGCAGTTCTTC.